The clone carrying this T cell receptor beta chain was recorded a few times. Its antigen is unknown. The TCR library protocol was used to attach unique molecular identifiers. These identifiers were attached to individual cDNA molecules. TCRdb independently ran MiXCR on the 5' RACE reads; one entry per CDR3 protein. There are about 130,000 distinct CDR3 sequences in the sample; 14% to 15% occur only once, and about a fifth lies in the top ten. This entry belongs to a study of early T cells in non-severe SARS-CoV-2 infection. Background on the study: Sequencing input comprised bulk RNA from unsorted whole blood; chain pairing was not available. Findings of the study overall: Using VDJdb, the matching emphasized anti-spike CD8 responses while missing private and CD4 specificities.

The TCR sequence derives from an adult who was a healthcare worker with PCR-confirmed SARS-CoV-2 infection or an uninfected control (not recorded which). Input material: whole blood.

The CDR3 loop is CASSQGRMSEQFF. The CDR3 DNA follows: TGTGCCAGCAGCCAAGGCAGAATGAGCGAGCAGTTCTTC. The gene calls are TRBV14 and TRBJ2-1; D gene uncertain. This CDR3 spans 13 amino acids. Germline V CDR1 and CDR2: SGHDN, FVKESK. Trimming cost V 1 base and J 10 bases, with 11 bases left between them.